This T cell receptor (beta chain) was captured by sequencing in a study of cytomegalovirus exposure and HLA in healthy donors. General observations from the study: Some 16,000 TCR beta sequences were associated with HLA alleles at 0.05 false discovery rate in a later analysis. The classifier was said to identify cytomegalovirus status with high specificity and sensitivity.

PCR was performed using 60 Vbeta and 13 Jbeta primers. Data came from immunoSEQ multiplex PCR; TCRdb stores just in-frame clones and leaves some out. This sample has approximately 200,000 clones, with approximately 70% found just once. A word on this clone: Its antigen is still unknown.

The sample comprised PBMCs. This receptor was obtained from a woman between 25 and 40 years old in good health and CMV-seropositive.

CDR3 bases: TGTGCCAGCAGCTCCCTAGACAATGAGCAGTTCTTC. The encoded protein is CASSSLDNEQFF. V usage is TRBV7-9 and J usage is TRBJ2-1; D is unclear. The germline V gene has CDR1 SEHNR and CDR2 FQNEAQ (reference sequence). With 4 bases removed from V and 5 bases from J, the gap between germline ends came to 6 bases. The CDR3 has 12 residues.